A selection of T cell receptor beta chains follows, all from one sample in a study of blood T cell repertoires in COVID-19. Assay: immunoSEQ multiplex PCR; the TCRdb copy retains only in-frame clones and omits some. Of 110,000 or so clones listed, 85% are singletons. The sample taken for sequencing was peripheral blood. All receptors derive from a woman between 55 and 75 years old with COVID-19, enrolled during active disease. Both conserved end residues are part of each CDR3. D genes are given only for firm matches. Part of the rows lack a size; the others show once, few, many or a class for expanded clones.

abundance,j_gene,v_gene,d_gene,CDR3nt,CDR3aa
-,TRBJ2-3,TRBV19,-,TGTGCCAGTAGTATAGCAGGTCAGCTTAGCACAGATACGCAGTATTTT,CASSIAGQLSTDTQYF
-,TRBJ1-2,TRBV4-2,-,TGTGCCAGCAGCCAAGACTCCCCAGTGCCCTATGGCTACACCTTC,CASSQDSPVPYGYTF
-,TRBJ2-5,TRBV4-2,TRBD2,TGTGCCAGCAGCCAAGATGGCGGGGGGGACCTACAAGAGACCCAGTACTTC,CASSQDGGGDLQETQYF
-,TRBJ1-2,TRBV19,TRBD1,TGTGCCAGTAGTATAGTCGGGGACAGGGCGGTAATTGATGGCTACACCTTC,CASSIVGDRAVIDGYTF
-,TRBJ1-2,TRBV3-1/TRBV3-2,TRBD1,TGTGCCAGCAGCCAAGGGACAGGGTTCTATGGCTACACCTTC,CASSQGTGFYGYTF
once,TRBJ1-3,TRBV9,TRBD1,TGTGCCAGCAGCGGCCGACAGGGGAAAATCTCTGGAAACACCATATATTTT,CASSGRQGKISGNTIYF
-,TRBJ2-1,TRBV7-9,TRBD2,TGTGCCAGCAGCCCCCGGGGGGGCACCGACAATGAGCAGTTCTTC,CASSPRGGTDNEQFF
-,TRBJ2-2,TRBV3-1/TRBV3-2,TRBD2,TGTGCCAGCATTATTTCGGGGGGCACCGGGGAGCTGTTTTTT,CASIISGGTGELFF
-,TRBJ1-1,TRBV14,-,TGTGCCAGCAGCCCCTATAAGAACACTGAAGCTTTCTTT,CASSPYKNTEAFF
-,TRBJ2-7,TRBV20-1,-,TGCAGTGCGCAGGGAACCTACGAGCAGTACTTC,CSAQGTYEQYF
-,TRBJ1-6,TRBV2,TRBD1,TGTGCCAGCAGTAGCAGCACCGGGACAGGAGGATCACCCCTCCACTTT,CASSSSTGTGGSPLHF
-,TRBJ2-7,TRBV18,TRBD1,TGTGCCAGCTCGTCCCCAGACAGGGAGAACGACGAGCAGTACTTC,CASSSPDRENDEQYF
-,TRBJ2-7,TRBV7-9,-,TGTGCCAGCAGCTTCGCGGGGACCTACGAGCAGTACTTC,CASSFAGTYEQYF
-,TRBJ1-1,TRBV18,TRBD1,TGTGCCAGCTCACCACCGGTCCCACAGGGGGACACTGAAGCTTTCTTT,CASSPPVPQGDTEAFF
once,TRBJ2-2,TRBV5-1,TRBD1,TGCGCCAGCAGCTTCAACGCAGGGGGCGCGAACACCGGGGAGCTGTTTTTT,CASSFNAGGANTGELFF
-,TRBJ1-6,TRBV19,-,TGTGCCAGTAGCAACGGGGGGGTGGGTTCACCCCTCCACTTT,CASSNGGVGSPLHF
-,TRBJ1-2,TRBV5-1,-,TGCGCCAGCAGCAGGGAGGGGGAGAACTATGGCTACACCTTC,CASSREGENYGYTF
-,TRBJ1-1,TRBV11-1,-,TGTGCCAGCAGCCCCAACAGGGATAACACTGAAGCTTTCTTT,CASSPNRDNTEAFF
-,TRBJ2-7,TRBV20-1,TRBD2,TGCAGTGCTAGTATTGGGCTAGCGGGGGGTTCCTACGAGCAGTACTTC,CSASIGLAGGSYEQYF
-,TRBJ2-3,TRBV6-5,TRBD2,TGTGCCAGCAGTATACTAGCGGGGGGGACAGATACGCAGTATTTT,CASSILAGGTDTQYF
-,TRBJ2-1,TRBV6-4,TRBD2,TGTGCCAGCAGTGACAGGACTAGCGTGGGTAAGAAGTTCTTC,CASSDRTSVGKKFF
-,TRBJ1-1,TRBV29-1,TRBD1,TGCAGCGTGGGCAGACAGGGGGATTCCATGAACACTGAAGCTTTCTTT,CSVGRQGDSMNTEAFF
-,TRBJ2-7,TRBV10-3,-,TGTGCCATCAGTCAAGGACACACTAACTACGAGCAGTACTTC,CAISQGHTNYEQYF
-,TRBJ2-3,TRBV7-8,TRBD2,TGTGCCAGCAGCCTTACTAGCGGGGGGGCAGATACGCAGTATTTT,CASSLTSGGADTQYF
-,TRBJ2-1,TRBV11-2,TRBD1,TGTGCCAGCAGCTTCCTCCGGGACAGCGCCGGACTCTACTACAATGAGCAGTTCTTC,CASSFLRDSAGLYYNEQFF
-,TRBJ2-1,TRBV20-1,TRBD2,TGCAGTGCTAGTAGCGGGGGGGGAAAGCAGTTCTTC,CSASSGGGKQFF
-,TRBJ1-1,TRBV25-1,-,TGTGCCAGCACCCGCGGCGGAGGGGAGGATACTGAAGCTTTCTTT,CASTRGGGEDTEAFF
-,TRBJ2-2,TRBV24-1,TRBD1,TGTGCCACCAGTGACCCAGGACAGGAGAACACCGGGGAGCTGTTTTTT,CATSDPGQENTGELFF
-,TRBJ2-7,TRBV4-1,-,TGCGCCAGCAAGCTTAGGACCGGGGACTCCCTAACAGAGTACTTC,CASKLRTGDSLTEYF
-,TRBJ2-7,TRBV5-4,TRBD1,TGTGCCAGCAGATCAAGACAGGGGAATCCCTACGAGCAGTACTTC,CASRSRQGNPYEQYF
-,TRBJ2-3,TRBV11-3,-,TGTGCCAGCAGCTTAGGCCAGGTTACCACAGATACGCAGTATTTT,CASSLGQVTTDTQYF
-,TRBJ1-3,TRBV5-1,-,TGCGCCAGCAGCACCGGGGACTCTGGAAACACCATATATTTT,CASSTGDSGNTIYF
-,TRBJ1-2,TRBV10-3,TRBD1,TGTGCCATCAAGTTCGAAGACAGGGGCTATGGCTACACCTTC,CAIKFEDRGYGYTF
-,TRBJ2-1,TRBV30,-,TGTGCCTGGAATCTCAGGGCGGGAAACAATGAGCAGTTCTTC,CAWNLRAGNNEQFF
-,TRBJ1-5,TRBV7-2,-,TGTGCCAGCAGCCCAGGACAGCCCAATCAGCCCCAGCATTTT,CASSPGQPNQPQHF
-,TRBJ1-4,TRBV18,TRBD1,TGTGCCAGCTCACCACTGGAGGGGGCAGGAGAAAAACTGTTTTTT,CASSPLEGAGEKLFF
-,TRBJ2-7,TRBV7-9,-,TGTGCCAGCAGCTTAGGGAGATCGGGGGCCTACGAGCAGTACTTC,CASSLGRSGAYEQYF
once,TRBJ1-2,TRBV6-5,-,TGTGCCAGCACCCGTTCCCCGGGGGGAAACTATGGCTACACCTTC,CASTRSPGGNYGYTF
once,TRBJ1-1,TRBV19,TRBD1,TGTGCCAGTAGTCTTAAACGGGGGGACAGGGGACCTATGAACACTGAAGCTTTCTTT,CASSLKRGDRGPMNTEAFF
-,TRBJ1-5,TRBV30,-,TGTGCCTGGAGTGTTCCCCCGGGACAAGGCTTTCAGCCCCAGCATTTT,CAWSVPPGQGFQPQHF
-,TRBJ1-6,TRBV3-1/TRBV3-2,-,TGTGCCAGCAGCCAAGGTGCCGGGACTAGGTCACCCCTCCACTTT,CASSQGAGTRSPLHF
-,TRBJ2-3,TRBV5-1,-,TGCGCCAGCAGCCCCTTGGAGGGGACTACAGATACGCAGTATTTT,CASSPLEGTTDTQYF
-,TRBJ2-7,TRBV18,-,TGTGCCAGCTCATACTTCTCGGGGGACCCTGGGGAGCAGTACTTC,CASSYFSGDPGEQYF
-,TRBJ1-2,TRBV18,-,TGTGCCAGCTCACCAACAGGGCCCGATATTAACTATGGCTACACCTTC,CASSPTGPDINYGYTF
-,TRBJ1-1,TRBV18,-,TGTGCCAGCTCACCACCGATGAGGGGAGGAACTGAAGCTTTCTTT,CASSPPMRGGTEAFF
-,TRBJ1-4,TRBV27,-,TGTGCCAGCAGTACCGGACAATATGACCATGAAAAACTGTTTTTT,CASSTGQYDHEKLFF
-,TRBJ1-2,TRBV10-3,-,TGTGCCATCAGTGACGAGAACTATGGCTACACCTTC,CAISDENYGYTF
-,TRBJ1-4,TRBV28,TRBD1,TGTGCCAGCAGTTCCTATGACTGGACAGGGGTGAAAGAAAAACTGTTTTTT,CASSSYDWTGVKEKLFF
-,TRBJ2-1,TRBV11-2,-,TGTGCCAGCAGCTTAGTTCTGGGGGGACCATACAATGAGCAGTTCTTC,CASSLVLGGPYNEQFF
few,TRBJ2-3,TRBV11-1,-,TGTGCCAGCAGCCAGGGAGATACGCAGTATTTT,CASSQGDTQYF
-,TRBJ1-4,TRBV18,TRBD1,TGTGCCAGCTCACTGATGGACAGGGCTGGTGAAAAACTGTTTTTT,CASSLMDRAGEKLFF